This TCR beta chain was sequenced during a study of blood T cell repertoires in COVID-19. Study-level information: Acute and convalescent COVID-19 specimens originated in the United States, Italy and Spain. T cells, B-cell-depleted T cells, or PBMCs supplied cDNA or gDNA.

J lost 0 bases, V lost 3 bases, and 3 bases had no gene match. CDR1 is SGDLS, CDR2 YYNGEE, per germline. The CDR3 runs to 14 residues. As originally analysed: For nucleated cells, counts were estimated from reference gene primer amplification. Method: immunoSEQ multiplex PCR; TCRdb's copy keeps in-frame clones and lacks some. D and trimming were read from the DNA, whereas the V and J calls and clone size are those reported in that table. The sample consists of tens of thousands of clones, 85% of them appearing once. The TCR was taken from an older man with acute or convalescent COVID-19. The rearrangement links TRBV9 to TRBJ2-7, with TRBD1 matching over 7 bases. The sample was peripheral blood. DNA for the CDR3: TGTGCCAGCAGCGGCCGGGACAGCTCCTACGAGCAGTACTTC. Translated: CASSGRDSSYEQYF.